This entry lists 20 T cell receptor beta chains sequenced from one sample in a study of blood T cell repertoires in COVID-19. Produced via immunoSEQ multiplex PCR; TCRdb's table is partial and in-frame only. The sample comprises approximately 90,000 clones, less than 80% of which are singletons, and approximately 15% rests with the top ten. Sequencing used peripheral blood. The receptors here all came from a woman aged 80 or over with acute or convalescent COVID-19.

The chain has TRBV5-1 and TRBJ2-4; 7 bases align to TRBD2. The CDR3 contains 17 residues. V shed 0 bases, J shed 0 bases, and the junction held 6 bases outside the gene matches. The V gene's germline CDR1 is SGHRS and CDR2 YFSETQ. This chain's CDR3 is CASSLGPAGEAKNIQYF. The CDR3 nucleotides are TGCGCCAGCAGCTTGGGCCCCGCGGGGGAAGCCAAAAACATTCAGTACTTC.

The CDR3 loop is CASTTGSTNTGELFF. CDR3 coding DNA: TGTGCCAGCACCACAGGGAGCACGAACACCGGGGAGCTGTTTTTT. The rearrangement joins TRBV11-2 to TRBJ2-2, with a weak D call TRBD1 (6 bases). The V gene's germline CDR1 is SGHAT and CDR2 FQNNGV. The CDR3 has 15 amino acids. The V end was cut by 7 bases, the J end by 0 bases, with 12 bases between.

The J gene is TRBJ1-5, the V gene TRBV12-3 or TRBV12-4; possible D gene TRBD1, 6 bases. The CDR3 has 13 residues. Trimming cost V 6 bases and J 5 bases, with 11 bases left between them. In DNA form, the CDR3 reads TGTGCCAGCAGAGGACAGATCCATCAGCCCCAGCATTTT. Encoded protein: CASRGQIHQPQHF.

The genes are TRBV12-3 or TRBV12-4 and TRBJ1-2; D is uncertain. The CDR3 is made up of 13 amino acids. The V end lost 4 bases, the J end lost 2 bases, and 8 bases lay between the germline ends. The CDR3 region has the DNA TGTGCCAGCAGTTACCGGGAGAACTATGGCTACACCTTC. Encoded protein: CASSYRENYGYTF.

The chain links TRBV2 to TRBJ2-7; 7 nucleotides agree with TRBD1. The ends lost 6 bases at V and 3 bases at J; junction bases unmatched: 14. CDR3 length: 16 amino acids. Germline CDR1 and CDR2: SNHLY and FYNNEI. CDR3 bases: TGTGCCAGCAGAGAACAGGGGCCCTCTTCCCACTACGAGCAGTACTTC. This translates into CASREQGPSSHYEQYF.

The rearrangement joins TRBV6-6 to TRBJ1-6, with D perhaps matching TRBD1 (5 bases). Germline V gene data show CDR1 as MNHNY and CDR2 as SVGAGI (reference sequence). This CDR3 has 14 residues. V shed 0 bases and J shed 9 bases, with 9 bases lying between them. The CDR3 spells CASSYSGQVSPLHF. The CDR3 nucleotides read TGTGCCAGCAGTTACTCGGGGCAGGTTTCACCCCTCCACTTT.

The chain couples TRBV4-3 to TRBJ2-2; D may be TRBD2 (5 bases). Germline CDR1 LGHNA, CDR2 YSLEER. This CDR3 has 15 residues. The ends were cut back, 1 base at V and 5 bases at J, with 11 bases in the middle. In DNA form, the CDR3 reads TGCGCCAGCAGCCAAGGAGGACTTGAGACCGGGGAGCTGTTTTTT. This sequence encodes CASSQGGLETGELFF.

The rearrangement uses TRBV19 and TRBJ2-6; D is ambiguous. V lost 5 bases, J lost 0 bases, and 11 bases lay in between. CDR3 size: 16 residues. The germline CDR1 and CDR2 sequences are LNHDA and SQIVND (reference sequence). The CDR3: CASSRLWSSGANVLTF. DNA of the CDR3: TGTGCCAGTAGTCGGTTATGGAGCTCTGGGGCCAACGTCCTGACTTTC. Full variable domain (outside the CDR3, taken from reference TRBV19 and TRBJ2-6): DGGITQSPKYLFRKEGQNVTLSCEQNLNHDAMYWYRQDPGQGLRLIYYSQIVNDFQKGDIAEGYSVSREKKESFPLTVTSAQKNPTAFYLCASSRLWSSGANVLTFGAGSRLTVL.

The V and J genes are TRBV11-2 and TRBJ1-6; 7 bases fit TRBD1. The CDR3 length is 14 residues. In germline, CDR1 is SGHAT, CDR2 FQNNGV. The junction had 6 bases not matched to a gene; V was cut back by 5 bases and J by 8 bases. Here the CDR3 reads CASSPFTGDSPLHF. CDR3 coding DNA: TGTGCCAGCAGCCCGTTCACAGGGGATTCACCCCTCCACTTT.

About this clone: The sample has other DNA sequences that encode this CDR3 too. The V gene is TRBV5-1, the J gene TRBJ2-3; D not resolved. The CDR3 length is 15 residues. Trimming removed 1 base from V and 1 base from J, with 10 bases in between. Germline V gives CDR1 SGHRS, CDR2 YFSETQ. CDR3 nucleotide sequence: TGCGCCAGCAGCTTGAGCCGTGGTGGCACAGATACGCAGTATTTT. Amino acids: CASSLSRGGTDTQYF.

This rearrangement joins TRBV18 to TRBJ2-3; 7 nucleotides align to TRBD2. This CDR3 contains 15 residues. Germline CDR1 reads KGHSH; CDR2 reads LQKENI. V was clipped by 6 bases and J by 0 bases; unmatched bases: 6. CDR3 in amino acids: CASSPTAGSTDTQYF. The DNA of the CDR3 is TGTGCCAGCTCTCCGACAGCGGGAAGCACAGATACGCAGTATTTT. The full variable domain, completed using reference TRBV18 and TRBJ2-3, is NAGVMQNPRHLVRRRGQEARLRCSPMKGHSHVYWYRQLPEEGLKFMVYLQKENIIDESGMPKERFSAEFPKEGPSILRIQQVVRGDSAAYFCASSPTAGSTDTQYFGPGTRLTVL.

V usage is TRBV2 and J usage is TRBJ1-1; weak D call: TRBD1 (6 bases). Per the germline V gene, CDR1 is SNHLY and CDR2 is FYNNEI. With 2 bases removed from V and 3 bases from J, the gap between germline ends came to 10 bases. This CDR3 has 14 residues. The CDR3 loop reads CASSERRGDTEAFF. The CDR3 DNA sequence: TGTGCCAGCAGTGAACGCAGGGGCGACACTGAAGCTTTCTTT.

The table lists this clone with many counts. The chain uses TRBV7-6 and TRBJ2-5; D possibly corresponds to TRBD1 (6 bases). Trimming shortened V by 7 bases and J by 0 bases, and 15 bases separated the two germline ends. This CDR3 spans 15 amino acids. The germline gives CDR1 SGHVS, CDR2 FNYEAQ. For the CDR3, the DNA is TGTGCCAGCACCTACTTAACAGGGTACCAAGAGACCCAGTACTTC. Protein product: CASTYLTGYQETQYF.

The CDR3 DNA reads TGTGCCAGCAGTCCCCGGACAGGGCAAGAAACCGGGGAGCTGTTTTTT. Translating gives CASSPRTGQETGELFF. The chain joins TRBV6-2 or TRBV6-3 to TRBJ2-2, with 8 bases fitting TRBD1. Trimming took 5 bases from V and 5 from J; bases not matched to a gene: 10. The CDR3 is made up of 16 amino acids. The germline V gene has CDR1 MNHEY and CDR2 SVGEGT.

This chain connects TRBV5-6 to TRBJ1-1; the match to TRBD1 covers 9 bases. This CDR3 is 11 amino acids long. Germline V CDR1 and CDR2: SGHDT, YYEEEE. V shed 4 bases, J shed 13 bases, and the junction held 5 bases outside the gene matches. The CDR3 loop is CASSRDREDFF. The DNA of the CDR3 is TGTGCCAGCAGCCGGGACAGGGAGGATTTCTTT.

This clone was counted ten times or more. The chain recombines TRBV10-3 with TRBJ1-1; D uncertain. Germline CDR1 and CDR2: ENHRY and SYGVKD. The CDR3 runs 14 residues. V lost 3 bases to trimming and J lost 5 bases, with 13 bases between them. The CDR3 DNA is TGTGCCATCAGTGACTTTGCAAGTCGGACTGAAGCTTTCTTT. Translated, it gives CAISDFASRTEAFF.

This chain connects TRBV6-1 to TRBJ2-7, with D tentatively TRBD1 (6 bases). Germline CDR1 is MNHNS and CDR2 is SASEGT. This CDR3 region has 15 residues. The V end lost 3 bases, the J end lost 3 bases, and 15 bases lay between the germline ends. The DNA of the CDR3 is TGTGCCAGCAGTGAGGGGGCTGGACACTACTACGAGCAGTACTTC. Translating gives CASSEGAGHYYEQYF.

The V gene is TRBV6-2 or TRBV6-3, the J gene TRBJ2-5; 9 nucleotides match TRBD2. J lost 2 bases, V lost 6 bases, and 13 bases had no gene match. The CDR3 has 17 residues. Germline V CDR1 and CDR2: MNHEY, SVGEGT. Here the CDR3 DNA reads TGTGCCAGCAGCCGTGGGCTATTAGCGGGGGTTCAAGAGACCCAGTACTTC. Amino acid sequence: CASSRGLLAGVQETQYF.

V is TRBV7-2 and J is TRBJ2-2; D is perhaps TRBD2 (6 bases). The CDR3 runs to 17 residues. V was trimmed by 5 bases and J by 2 bases, leaving 18 bases between them. From germline, CDR1 is SGHTA and CDR2 FQGNSA. This CDR3 reads CASSARSRGVNTGELFF. As DNA, the CDR3 is TGTGCCAGCAGCGCACGTTCACGCGGGGTTAACACCGGGGAGCTGTTTTTT.

The genes are TRBV6-6 and TRBJ1-2, with 7 nucleotides matching TRBD1. Germline CDR1 reads MNHNY; CDR2 reads SVGAGI (reference sequence). This CDR3 region has 12 residues. V lost 6 bases and J lost 8; bases outside the gene matches: 6. The CDR3 DNA reads TGTGCCAGCAGGGAGGGGGCGAAGGGCTACACCTTC. It translates to CASREGAKGYTF.